What follows describes a single T cell receptor beta chain. Germline V CDR1 and CDR2: SGHDT, YYEEEE. J gave up 7 bases and V 2 bases, and 4 bases lay outside the gene matches. The CDR3 is 14 amino acids. Some clones are missing from TCRdb's copy, which holds only in-frame ones; the method was immunoSEQ multiplex PCR. The sample consists of over 85,000 clones, about 90% of them appearing once. The sample comes from a study of control samples from healthy donors and cancer patients. The receptor was isolated from a woman aged 18-29 years in good health. V gene TRBV5-6 combines with J gene TRBJ1-5; 9 nucleotides agree with TRBD1. Input material: blood. CDR3 protein: CASSLGTGSQPQHF. CDR3 nucleotide sequence: TGTGCCAGCAGCTTAGGGACAGGGAGCCAGCCCCAGCATTTT.